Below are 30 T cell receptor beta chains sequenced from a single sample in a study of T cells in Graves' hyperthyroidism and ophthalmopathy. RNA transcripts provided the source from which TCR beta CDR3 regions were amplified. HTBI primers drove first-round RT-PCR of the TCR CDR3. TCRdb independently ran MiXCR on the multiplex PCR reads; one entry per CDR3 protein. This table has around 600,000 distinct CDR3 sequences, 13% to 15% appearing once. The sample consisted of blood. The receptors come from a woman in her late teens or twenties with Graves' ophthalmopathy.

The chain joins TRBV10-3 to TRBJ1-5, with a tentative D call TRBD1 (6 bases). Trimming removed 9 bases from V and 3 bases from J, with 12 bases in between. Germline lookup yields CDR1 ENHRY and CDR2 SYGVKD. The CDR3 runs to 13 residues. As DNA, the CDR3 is TGTGCCATGACTTCAGGGGTCAATCAGCCCCAGCATTTT. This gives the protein CAMTSGVNQPQHF.

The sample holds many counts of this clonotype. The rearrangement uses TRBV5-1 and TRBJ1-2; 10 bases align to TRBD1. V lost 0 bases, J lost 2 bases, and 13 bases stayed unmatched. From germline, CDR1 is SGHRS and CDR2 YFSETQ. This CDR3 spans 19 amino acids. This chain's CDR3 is CASSLVPETGGTSNYGYTF. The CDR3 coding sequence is TGCGCCAGCAGCTTGGTCCCTGAGACAGGGGGCACGTCGAACTATGGCTACACCTTC.

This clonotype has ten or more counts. CDR3 DNA: TGTGCCAGCAGTTACTCTGAGGGGGCTGGGGTGCAAGAGACCCAGTACTTC. This gives the protein CASSYSEGAGVQETQYF. The genes are TRBV6-6 and TRBJ2-5; TRBD1 agrees at 7 bases. This CDR3 region has 17 residues. After removal of 0 bases from V and 2 bases from J, the junction contained 9 bases not matched to a gene. CDR1 MNHNY and CDR2 SVGAGI come from the germline V gene (reference sequence).

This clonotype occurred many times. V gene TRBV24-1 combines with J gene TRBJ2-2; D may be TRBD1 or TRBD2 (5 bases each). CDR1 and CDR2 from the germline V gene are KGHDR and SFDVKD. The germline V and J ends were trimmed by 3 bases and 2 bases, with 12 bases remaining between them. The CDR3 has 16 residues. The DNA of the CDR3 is TGTGCCACCAGTGATCTGGGACGGGCAAACACCGGGGAGCTGTTTTTT. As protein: CATSDLGRANTGELFF.

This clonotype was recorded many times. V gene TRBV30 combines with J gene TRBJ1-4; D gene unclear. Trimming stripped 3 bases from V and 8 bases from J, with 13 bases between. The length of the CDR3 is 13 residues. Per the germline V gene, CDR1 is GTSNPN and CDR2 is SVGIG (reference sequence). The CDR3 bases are TGTGCCTGGAGGACCGGTAGGAGCGAAAAACTGTTTTTT. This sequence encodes CAWRTGRSEKLFF.

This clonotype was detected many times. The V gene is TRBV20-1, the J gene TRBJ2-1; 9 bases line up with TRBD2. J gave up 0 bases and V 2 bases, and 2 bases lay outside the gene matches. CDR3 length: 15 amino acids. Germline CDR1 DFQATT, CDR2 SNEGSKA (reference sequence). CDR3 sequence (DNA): TGCAGTGCTAGACTAGCGGGAAGCTCCTACAATGAGCAGTTCTTC. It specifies CSARLAGSSYNEQFF.

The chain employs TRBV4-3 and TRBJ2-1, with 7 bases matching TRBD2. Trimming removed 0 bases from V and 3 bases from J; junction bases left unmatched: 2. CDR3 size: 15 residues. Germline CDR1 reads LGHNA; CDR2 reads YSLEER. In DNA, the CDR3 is TGCGCCAGCAGCCAAGAACTAGCGTACTACAATGAGCAGTTCTTC. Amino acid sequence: CASSQELAYYNEQFF.

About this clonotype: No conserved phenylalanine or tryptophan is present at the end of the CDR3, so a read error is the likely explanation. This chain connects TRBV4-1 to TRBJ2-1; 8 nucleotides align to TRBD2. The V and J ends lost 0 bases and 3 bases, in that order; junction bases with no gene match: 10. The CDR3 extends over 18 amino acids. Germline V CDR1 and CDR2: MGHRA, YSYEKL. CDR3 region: CASSQDLERERVYNEQFS. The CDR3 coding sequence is TGCGCCAGCAGCCAAGATTTGGAGCGGGAGCGAGTCTACAATGAGCAGTTCTCC.

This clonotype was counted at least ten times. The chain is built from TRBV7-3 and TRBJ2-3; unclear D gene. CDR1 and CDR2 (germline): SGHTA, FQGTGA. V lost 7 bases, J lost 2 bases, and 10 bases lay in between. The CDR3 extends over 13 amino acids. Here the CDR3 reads CASNQQTTDTQYF. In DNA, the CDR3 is TGTGCCAGCAACCAACAAACCACAGATACGCAGTATTTT. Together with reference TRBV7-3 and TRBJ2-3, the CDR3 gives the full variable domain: GAGVSQTPSNKVTEKGKYVELRCDPISGHTALYWYRQSLGQGPEFLIYFQGTGAADDSGLPNDRFFAVRPEGSVSTLKIQRTERGDSAVYLCASNQQTTDTQYFGPGTRLTVL.

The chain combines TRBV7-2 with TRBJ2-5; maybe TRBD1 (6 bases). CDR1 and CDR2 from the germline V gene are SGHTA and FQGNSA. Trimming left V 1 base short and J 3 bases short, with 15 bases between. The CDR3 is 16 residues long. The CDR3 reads CASSLGVARGEETQYF. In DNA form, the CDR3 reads TGTGCCAGCAGCTTAGGGGTGGCCAGGGGAGAAGAGACCCAGTACTTC.

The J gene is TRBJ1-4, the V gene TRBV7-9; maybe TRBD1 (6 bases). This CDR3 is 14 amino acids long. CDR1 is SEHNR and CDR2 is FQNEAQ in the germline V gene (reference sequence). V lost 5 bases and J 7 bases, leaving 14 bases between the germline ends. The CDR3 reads CASSQTGRGEKLFF. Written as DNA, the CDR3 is TGTGCCAGCAGCCAAACAGGGAGGGGTGAAAAACTGTTTTTT.

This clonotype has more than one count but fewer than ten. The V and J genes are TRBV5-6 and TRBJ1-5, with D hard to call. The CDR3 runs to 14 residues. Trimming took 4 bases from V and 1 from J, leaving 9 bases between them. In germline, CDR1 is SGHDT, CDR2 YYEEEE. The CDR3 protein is CASSELLSNQPQHF. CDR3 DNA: TGTGCCAGCAGCGAGTTATTGAGCAATCAGCCCCAGCATTTT. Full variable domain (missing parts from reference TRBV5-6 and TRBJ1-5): DAGVTQSPTHLIKTRGQQVTLRCSPKSGHDTVSWYQQALGQGPQFIFQYYEEEERQRGNFPDRFSGHQFPNYSSELNVNALLLGDSALYLCASSELLSNQPQHFGDGTRLSIL.

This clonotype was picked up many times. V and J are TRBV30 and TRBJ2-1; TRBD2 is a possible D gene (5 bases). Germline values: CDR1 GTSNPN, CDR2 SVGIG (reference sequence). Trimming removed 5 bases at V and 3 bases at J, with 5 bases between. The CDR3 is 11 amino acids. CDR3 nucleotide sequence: TGTGCCTGGCGGGACTACAATGAGCAGTTCTTC. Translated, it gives CAWRDYNEQFF.

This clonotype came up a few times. The CDR3 reads CASSPRGQGTQETQYF. In DNA, the CDR3 is TGTGCCAGTAGTCCCCGGGGACAGGGGACACAAGAGACCCAGTACTTC. The rearrangement links TRBV19 to TRBJ2-5; TRBD1 matches at 10 bases. This CDR3 has 16 residues. The V segment lost 5 bases and the J segment 2 bases; nucleotides outside the gene matches: 8. CDR1 and CDR2 from the germline V gene are LNHDA and SQIVND (reference sequence).

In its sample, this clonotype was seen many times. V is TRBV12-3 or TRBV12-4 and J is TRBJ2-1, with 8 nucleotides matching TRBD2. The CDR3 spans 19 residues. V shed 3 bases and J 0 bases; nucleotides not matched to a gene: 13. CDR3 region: CASSLREELEEGSYNEQFF. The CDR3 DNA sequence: TGTGCCAGCAGTTTGCGGGAGGAATTGGAAGAGGGCTCCTACAATGAGCAGTTCTTC.

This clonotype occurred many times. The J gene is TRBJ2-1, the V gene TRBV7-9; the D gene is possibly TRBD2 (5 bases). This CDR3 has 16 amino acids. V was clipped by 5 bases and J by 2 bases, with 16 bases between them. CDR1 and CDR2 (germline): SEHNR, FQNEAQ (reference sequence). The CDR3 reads CASSPSEGKAYNEQFF. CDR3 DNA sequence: TGTGCCAGCAGCCCCTCTGAGGGAAAAGCCTACAATGAGCAGTTCTTC.

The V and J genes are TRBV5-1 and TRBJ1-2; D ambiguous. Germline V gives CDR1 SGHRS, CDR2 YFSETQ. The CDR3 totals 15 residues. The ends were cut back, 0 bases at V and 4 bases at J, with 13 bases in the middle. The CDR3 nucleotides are TGCGCCAGCAGCTTGGACCCTGGGATTGGCTATGGCTACACCTTC. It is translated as CASSLDPGIGYGYTF. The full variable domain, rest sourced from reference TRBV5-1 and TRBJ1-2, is KAGVTQTPRYLIKTRGQQVTLSCSPISGHRSVSWYQQTPGQGLQFLFEYFSETQRNKGNFPGRFSGRQFSNSRSEMNVSTLELGDSALYLCASSLDPGIGYGYTFGSGTRLTVV.

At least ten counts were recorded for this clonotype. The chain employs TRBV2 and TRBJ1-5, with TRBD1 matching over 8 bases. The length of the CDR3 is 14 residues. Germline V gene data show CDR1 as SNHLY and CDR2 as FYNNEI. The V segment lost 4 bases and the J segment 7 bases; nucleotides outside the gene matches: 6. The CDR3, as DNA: TGTGCCAGCAGTGCGGACAGGGACGGACAGCCCCAGCATTTT. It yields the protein CASSADRDGQPQHF. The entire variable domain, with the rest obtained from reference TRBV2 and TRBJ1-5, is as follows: EPEVTQTPSHQVTQMGQEVILRCVPISNHLYFYWYRQILGQKVEFLVSFYNNEISEKSEIFDDQFSVERPDGSNFTLKIRSTKLEDSAMYFCASSADRDGQPQHFGDGTRLSIL.

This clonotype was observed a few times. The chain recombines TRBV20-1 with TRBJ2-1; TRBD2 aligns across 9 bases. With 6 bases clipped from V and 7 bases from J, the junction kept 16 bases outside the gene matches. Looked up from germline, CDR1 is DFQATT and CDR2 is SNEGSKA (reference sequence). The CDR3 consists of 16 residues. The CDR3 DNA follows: TGCAGTGCCGGTCCTTTAATAGCGGGAGTTGAAAATGAGCAGTTCTTC. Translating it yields CSAGPLIAGVENEQFF.

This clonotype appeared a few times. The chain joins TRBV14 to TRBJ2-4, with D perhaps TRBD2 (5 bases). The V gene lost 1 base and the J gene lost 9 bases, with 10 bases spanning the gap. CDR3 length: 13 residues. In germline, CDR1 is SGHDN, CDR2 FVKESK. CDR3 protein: CASSQGAGIIQYF. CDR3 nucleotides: TGTGCCAGCAGCCAAGGGGCGGGTATCATTCAGTACTTC.

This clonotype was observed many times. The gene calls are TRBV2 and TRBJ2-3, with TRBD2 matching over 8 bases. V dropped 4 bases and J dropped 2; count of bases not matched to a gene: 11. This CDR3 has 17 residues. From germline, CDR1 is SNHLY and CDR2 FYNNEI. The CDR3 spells CASSGPQRGPYTDTQYF. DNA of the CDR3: TGTGCCAGCAGTGGACCGCAGCGGGGGCCATACACAGATACGCAGTATTTT.

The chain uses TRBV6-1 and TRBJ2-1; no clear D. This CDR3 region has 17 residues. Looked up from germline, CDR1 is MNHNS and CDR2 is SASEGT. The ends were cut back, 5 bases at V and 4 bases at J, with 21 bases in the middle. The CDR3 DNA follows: TGTGCCAGCAGTCTCACTGGGGTCAGGAGTTTTTACAATGAGCAGTTCTTC. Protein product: CASSLTGVRSFYNEQFF.

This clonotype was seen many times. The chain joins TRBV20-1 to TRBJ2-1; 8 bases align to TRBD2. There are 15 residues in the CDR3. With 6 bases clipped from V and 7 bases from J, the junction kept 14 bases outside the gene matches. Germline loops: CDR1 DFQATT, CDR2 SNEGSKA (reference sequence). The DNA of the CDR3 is TGCAGTGCGACCGCCGAAGCGGGAGTAGGGAATGAGCAGTTCTTC. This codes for CSATAEAGVGNEQFF.

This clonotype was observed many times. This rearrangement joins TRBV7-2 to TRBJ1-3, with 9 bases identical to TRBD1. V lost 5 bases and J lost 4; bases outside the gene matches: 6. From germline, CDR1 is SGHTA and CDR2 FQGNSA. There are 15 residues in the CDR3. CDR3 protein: CASSITGGNGNTIYF. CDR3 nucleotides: TGTGCCAGCAGCATAACAGGGGGCAACGGAAACACCATATATTTT.

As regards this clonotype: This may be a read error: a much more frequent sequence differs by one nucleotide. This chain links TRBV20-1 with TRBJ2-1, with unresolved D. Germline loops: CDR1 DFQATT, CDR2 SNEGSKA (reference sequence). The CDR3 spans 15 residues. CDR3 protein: CSARSGRRLYSEQFF. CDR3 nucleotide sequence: TGCAGTGCTAGAAGTGGGCGGAGACTGTACAGTGAGCAGTTCTTC.

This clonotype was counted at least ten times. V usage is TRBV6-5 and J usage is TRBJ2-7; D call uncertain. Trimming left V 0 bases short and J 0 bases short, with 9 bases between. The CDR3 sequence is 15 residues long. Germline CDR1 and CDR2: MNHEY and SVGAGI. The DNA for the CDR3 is TGTGCCAGCAGTTACTCGATGGACCACTCCTACGAGCAGTACTTC. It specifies CASSYSMDHSYEQYF.

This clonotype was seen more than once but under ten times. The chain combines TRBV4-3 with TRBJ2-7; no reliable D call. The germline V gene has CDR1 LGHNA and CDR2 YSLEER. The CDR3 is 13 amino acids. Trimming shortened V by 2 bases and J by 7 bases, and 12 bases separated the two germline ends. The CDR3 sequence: CASSQTLFVEQYF. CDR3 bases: TGCGCCAGCAGCCAAACGCTCTTTGTGGAGCAGTACTTC.

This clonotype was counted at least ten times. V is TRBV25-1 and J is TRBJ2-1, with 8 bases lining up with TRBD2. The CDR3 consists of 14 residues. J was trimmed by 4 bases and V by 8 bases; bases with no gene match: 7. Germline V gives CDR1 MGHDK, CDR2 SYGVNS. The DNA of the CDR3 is TGTGCCAGCTCCGGGCGGGAGGATTACAATGAGCAGTTCTTC. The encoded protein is CASSGREDYNEQFF.

The CDR3 is CASRVQGALKPQHF. DNA of the CDR3: TGTGCCAGCCGTGTACAGGGGGCCCTCAAGCCCCAGCATTTT. This chain uses TRBV27 with TRBJ1-5; 9 positions match TRBD1. CDR1 MNHEY and CDR2 SMNVEV come from the germline V gene (reference sequence). Trimming cost V 8 bases and J 8 bases; bases outside gene matches: 10. The CDR3 length is 14 residues.

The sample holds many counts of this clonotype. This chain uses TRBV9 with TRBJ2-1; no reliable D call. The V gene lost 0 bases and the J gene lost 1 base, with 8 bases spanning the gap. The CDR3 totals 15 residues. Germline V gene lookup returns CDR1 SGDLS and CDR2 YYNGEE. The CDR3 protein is CASSVASRSYNEQFF. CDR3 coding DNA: TGTGCCAGCAGCGTAGCCTCACGATCCTACAATGAGCAGTTCTTC.